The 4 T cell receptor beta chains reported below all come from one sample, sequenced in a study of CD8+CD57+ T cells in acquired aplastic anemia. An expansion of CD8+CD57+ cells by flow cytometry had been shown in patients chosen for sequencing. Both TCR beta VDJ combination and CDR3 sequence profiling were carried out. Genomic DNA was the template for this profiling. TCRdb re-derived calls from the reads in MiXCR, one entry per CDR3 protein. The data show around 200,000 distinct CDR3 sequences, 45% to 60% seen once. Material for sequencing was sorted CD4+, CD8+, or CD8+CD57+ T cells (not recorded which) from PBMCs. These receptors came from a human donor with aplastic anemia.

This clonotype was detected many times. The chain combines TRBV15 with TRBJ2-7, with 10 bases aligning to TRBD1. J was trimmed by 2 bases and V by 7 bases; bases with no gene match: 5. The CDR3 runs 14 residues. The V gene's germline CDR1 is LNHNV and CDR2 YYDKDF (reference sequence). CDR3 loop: CATIRDRGPYEQYF. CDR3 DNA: TGTGCCACCATCCGGGACAGGGGTCCCTACGAGCAGTACTTC. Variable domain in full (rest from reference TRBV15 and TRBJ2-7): DAMVIQNPRYQVTQFGKPVTLSCSQTLNHNVMYWYQQKSSQAPKLLFHYYDKDFNNEADTPDNFQSRRPNTSFCFLDIRSPGLGDTAMYLCATIRDRGPYEQYFGPGTRLTVT.

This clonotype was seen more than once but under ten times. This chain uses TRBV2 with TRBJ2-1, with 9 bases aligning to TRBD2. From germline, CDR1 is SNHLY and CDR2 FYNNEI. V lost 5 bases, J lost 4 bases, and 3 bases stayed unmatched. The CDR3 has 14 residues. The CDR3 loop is CASSFAGGYNEQFF. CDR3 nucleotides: TGTGCCAGCAGTTTCGCGGGAGGGTACAATGAGCAGTTCTTC.

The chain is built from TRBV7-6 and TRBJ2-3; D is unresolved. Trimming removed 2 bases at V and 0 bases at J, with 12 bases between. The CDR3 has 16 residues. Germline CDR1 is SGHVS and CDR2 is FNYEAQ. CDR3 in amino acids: CASSLKGAESTDTQYF. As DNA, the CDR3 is TGTGCCAGCAGCTTAAAGGGTGCGGAGAGCACAGATACGCAGTATTTT.

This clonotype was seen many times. Here the CDR3 reads CASSQLSIRGELFF. CDR3 nucleotide sequence: TGTGCCAGCAGCCAACTAAGCATACGGGGGGAGCTGTTTTTT. This chain uses TRBV6-1 with TRBJ2-2; D unclear. The CDR3 has 14 amino acids. Germline CDR1 MNHNS, CDR2 SASEGT. Trimming took 6 bases from V and 8 from J, leaving 16 bases between them.